This TCR beta chain stems from a study of blood T cell repertoires in COVID-19. The V end was cut by 1 base, the J end by 7 bases, with 11 bases between. CDR3 size: 13 residues. Germline CDR1 is LNHNV and CDR2 is YYDKDF (reference sequence). The participants were between about 18 and 90 years old and came from 20 to 30 US areas. Cohorts were determined from participant-reported clinical history. Two consecutive negative NP/OP PCR tests, clearance, or resolved symptoms defined Cohort 3 recovery. Libraries were prepared by immunoSEQ multiplex PCR; TCRdb keeps only in-frame clonotypes and omits some of them. Among roughly 300,000 clones, 80% to 95% were seen once, and the ten largest hold around 1.1%.

Sample: PBMCs or T cells enriched from blood (not recorded which). This chain joins TRBV15 and TRBJ2-7; D is unresolved. This receptor was taken from a woman in her twenties or thirties who had recovered from COVID-19. The CDR3 nucleotides are TGTGCCACCAGCAGAGTTCAAACGCGGGAGCAGTACTTC. It is translated as CATSRVQTREQYF.